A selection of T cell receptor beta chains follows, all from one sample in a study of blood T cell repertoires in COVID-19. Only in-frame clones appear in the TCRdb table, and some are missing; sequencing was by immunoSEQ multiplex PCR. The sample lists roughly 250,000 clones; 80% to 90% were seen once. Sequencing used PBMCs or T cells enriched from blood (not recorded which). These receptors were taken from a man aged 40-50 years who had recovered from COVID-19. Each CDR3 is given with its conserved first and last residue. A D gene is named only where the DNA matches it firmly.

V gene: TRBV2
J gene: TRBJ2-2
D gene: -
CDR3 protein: CASQTTLAKTNTGELFF

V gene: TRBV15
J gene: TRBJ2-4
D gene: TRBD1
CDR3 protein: CATSRAGGHRNIQYF

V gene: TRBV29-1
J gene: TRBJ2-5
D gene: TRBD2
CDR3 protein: CSAQRGGDETQYF

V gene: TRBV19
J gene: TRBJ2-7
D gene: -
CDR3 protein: CASSIQAETPYEQYF

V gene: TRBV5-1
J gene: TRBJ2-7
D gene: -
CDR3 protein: CASSLRAPTVTKSYEQYF

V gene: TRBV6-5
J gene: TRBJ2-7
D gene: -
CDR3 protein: CASSYSLDSSYEQYF

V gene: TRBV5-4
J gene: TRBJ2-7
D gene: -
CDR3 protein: CASSLEQGPYEQYF

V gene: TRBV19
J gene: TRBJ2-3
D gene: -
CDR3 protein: CASTSAGATDTQYF

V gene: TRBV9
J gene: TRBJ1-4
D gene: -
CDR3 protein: CASSVNTGTNEKLFF

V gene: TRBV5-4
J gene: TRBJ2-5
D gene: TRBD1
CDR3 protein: CASSLGPGQGGETQYF

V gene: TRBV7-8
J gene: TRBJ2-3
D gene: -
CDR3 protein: CASTVSPTDTQYF

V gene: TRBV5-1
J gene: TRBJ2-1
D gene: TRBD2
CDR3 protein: CASSLDFGAGGYYNEQFF

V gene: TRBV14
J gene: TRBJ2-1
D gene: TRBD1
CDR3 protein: CASSPLRTGFNEQFF

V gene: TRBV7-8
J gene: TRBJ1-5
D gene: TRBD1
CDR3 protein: CASSLVGTGLNQPQHF

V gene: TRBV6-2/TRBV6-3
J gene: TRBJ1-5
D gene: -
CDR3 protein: CASSYGGASNQPQHF

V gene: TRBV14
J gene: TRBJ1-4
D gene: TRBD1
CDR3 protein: CASSQYRGREKLFF

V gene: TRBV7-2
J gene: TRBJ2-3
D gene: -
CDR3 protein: CASAADTQYF

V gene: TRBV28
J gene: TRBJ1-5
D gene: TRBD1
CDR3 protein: CASSLRGQSNQPQHF

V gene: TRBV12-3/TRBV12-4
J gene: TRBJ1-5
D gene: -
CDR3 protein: CASSSRGYQPQHF

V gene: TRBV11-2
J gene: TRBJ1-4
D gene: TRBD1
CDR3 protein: CASSPPGQINEKLFF

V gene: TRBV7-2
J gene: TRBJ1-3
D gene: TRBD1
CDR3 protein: CASSRTGFGNTIYF

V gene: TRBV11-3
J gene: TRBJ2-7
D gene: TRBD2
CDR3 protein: CASSLVSLVAGYEQYF

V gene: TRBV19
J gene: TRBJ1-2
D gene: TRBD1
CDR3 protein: CASSMDRRYGYTF

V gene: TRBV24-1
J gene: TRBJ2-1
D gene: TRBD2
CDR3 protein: CATSDPSGGNSDEQFF

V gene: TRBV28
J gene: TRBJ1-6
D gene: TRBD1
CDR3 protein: CASSQGQGIYSPLHF

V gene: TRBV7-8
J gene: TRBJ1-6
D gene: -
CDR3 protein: CASSLSISGKNSPLHF

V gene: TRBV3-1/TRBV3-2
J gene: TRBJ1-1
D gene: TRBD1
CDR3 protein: CASSQRGRGTEAFF

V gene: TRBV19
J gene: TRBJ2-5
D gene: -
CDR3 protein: CASSITTSQETQYF

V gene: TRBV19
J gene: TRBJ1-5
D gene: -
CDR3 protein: CASHGRAGQPQHF

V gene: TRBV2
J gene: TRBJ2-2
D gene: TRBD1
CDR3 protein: CASSGDRGKANTGELFF

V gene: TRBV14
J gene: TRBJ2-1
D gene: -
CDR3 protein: CASSLGLGGSVDEQFF

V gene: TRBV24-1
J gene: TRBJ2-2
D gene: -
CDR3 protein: CATRPGASFTGELFF

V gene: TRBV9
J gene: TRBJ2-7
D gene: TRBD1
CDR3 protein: CASSVTGAAHEQYF

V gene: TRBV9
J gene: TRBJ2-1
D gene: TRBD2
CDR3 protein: CASSGLTSGSYNEQFF

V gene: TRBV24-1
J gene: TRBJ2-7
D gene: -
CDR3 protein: CATSQGQKSSDEQYF

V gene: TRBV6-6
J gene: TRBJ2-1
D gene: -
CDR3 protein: CASSDSSYNEQFF

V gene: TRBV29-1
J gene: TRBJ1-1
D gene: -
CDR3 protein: CSVDSGGGTEAFF

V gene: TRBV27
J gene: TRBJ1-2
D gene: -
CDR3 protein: CASSLQAHNYGYTF

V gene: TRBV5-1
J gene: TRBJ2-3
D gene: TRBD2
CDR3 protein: CASSAFSSGLSTDTQYF

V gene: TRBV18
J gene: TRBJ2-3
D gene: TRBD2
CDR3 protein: CASSRASGYTDTQYF

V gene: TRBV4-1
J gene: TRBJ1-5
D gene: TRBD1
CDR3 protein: CASSQYGTGHQPQHF